This T cell receptor (beta chain) was recovered during a study of T-cell memory formation after mild COVID-19. As to this clonotype: What it binds is not known.

5'RACE primed from the constant segment yielded TCR alpha and TCR beta cDNA libraries bearing sample barcodes and UMIs. TCRdb reprocessed the 5' RACE reads with MiXCR, giving one entry per CDR3 protein. Among 95,000 to 120,000 distinct CDR3 sequences listed, about a fifth were seen once. Study-level points and caveats: In pre-infection memory, a portion of responding clones appeared, which suggested that cross-reactive memory joined. Largely, contracting CD4+ clones fell within CM and EM, and contracting CD8+ clones within EMRA.

This clonotype originated in a man between 18 and 29 years old who had mild COVID-19 (a few samples of this study predate the infection). Cell type and time point are not known. Material: PBMCs or a T cell subset sorted from them (not recorded which).

CDR3 DNA: TGTGCCAGCAGCCTCAGGGGTACCTTCGAAGAGACCCAGTACTTC. Protein product: CASSLRGTFEETQYF. The chain carries TRBV7-9 and TRBJ2-5; maybe TRBD1 (6 bases). Deletions cut 5 bases from V and 3 bases from J, with 16 bases between. Germline CDR1 is SEHNR and CDR2 is FQNEAQ (reference sequence). The CDR3 runs 15 residues.